The entry that follows covers one TCR beta chain sequence. The clone's antigen remains unknown. There are no base qualities to consult, and no much larger clone falls within one base. The data are from a study of T cells in tuberculosis listed by TCRdb under 2018. Study-wide context: The study combined CD1B tetramers and high-throughput TCR immunosequencing to characterize T cells specific for the mycobacterial lipid antigen glucose monomycolate (GMM). A South African clinical cohort compared IGRA-negative adolescents, IGRA-positive adolescents with latent tuberculosis and adults with active tuberculosis, about ten per group. General findings and caveats noted by the study authors: Clinical samples were chosen by availability of cryopreserved specimens, and active tuberculosis cases were adults while controls were adolescents. Compared with IGRA-negative controls, TCR-alpha repertoires from active tuberculosis had smaller mean NN-distances to GMM-specific TCRs, which suggests that these TCRs underwent clonal expansion. A classifier using the diverse GMM-specific repertoire reached roughly 90% accuracy (AUROC about 0.91), compared with 60% to 75% accuracy using GEM motif frequencies. Smaller NN-distances were partly driven by shorter CDR3-alpha lengths in active tuberculosis patients, and statistical significance was not reached for the TCR-beta difference.

The CDR3 starts with the cysteine, ends with the phenylalanine, and has 20 residues. The CDR3 DNA has 60 bases and is translated from base 1. TCR libraries were generated with the immunoSEQ multiplex PCR assay, using TCR-beta and/or TCR-alpha/delta assays for each sample. The amplified TCR libraries were sequenced on the Illumina high-throughput platform. Per the source publication's procedure: Clustering and dimensionality reduction were performed using pairwise TCRdist distances among GMM-specific receptors from ex vivo sorted or in vitro expanded T cells. Each clinical repertoire was assigned a mean NN-distance score, defined as the average TCRdist to the nearest 10% of tetramer-positive reference sequences. GEM TCR motif frequency was calculated as the fraction of unique TCRs that matched known GEM sequences in V/J usage and CDR3 length. Linear discriminant analysis with leave-one-out cross-validation, implemented in scikit-learn, was used to classify active tuberculosis. TCRdb carries this immuneACCESS record with in-frame sequences only. Its versions omit some clonotypes, under half of them owing to an unresolved V gene in the studies checked, with the rest unexplained. Clonal size and the V and J genes are those of that table, whereas D and trimming came from the DNA. Present in this sample are 30,000 to 35,000 clones, around 95% of which were seen just once. Of the sample, 2% to 2.5% is held by the ten largest clones.

At study entry, a tuberculin skin test and the QuantiFERON-TB GOLD In-Tube IGRA were used to screen adolescents for latent tuberculosis infection. Immunosequencing of unsorted cryopreserved PBMC covered, on average, about 99,000 T cells per clinical donor. Eleven high schools in the Worcester region of the Western Cape, South Africa, served as enrollment sites for adolescents aged 12 to 18 years. Around 10 M. tuberculosis-infected and ten uninfected adolescents were selected with matching for age and sex. PBMC from adolescents were isolated by density centrifugation from freshly drawn heparinized blood and were then cryopreserved.

The sequence is built from TRBV21-1 and TRBJ2-6; the D call in the table, TRBD1, was not verified against the DNA. TRBV21-1 is an annotated pseudogene. The sequence was collected from a donor aged 5-35 years with latent tuberculosis or without tuberculosis infection. The sample consisted of PBMCs. The DNA sequence is given as TGTGCCAGCAGCATTCTCTTCCCGGGACAGTCCGTCTCTGGGGCCAACGTCCTGACTTTC. Translated, this gives CASSILFPGQSVSGANVLTF.